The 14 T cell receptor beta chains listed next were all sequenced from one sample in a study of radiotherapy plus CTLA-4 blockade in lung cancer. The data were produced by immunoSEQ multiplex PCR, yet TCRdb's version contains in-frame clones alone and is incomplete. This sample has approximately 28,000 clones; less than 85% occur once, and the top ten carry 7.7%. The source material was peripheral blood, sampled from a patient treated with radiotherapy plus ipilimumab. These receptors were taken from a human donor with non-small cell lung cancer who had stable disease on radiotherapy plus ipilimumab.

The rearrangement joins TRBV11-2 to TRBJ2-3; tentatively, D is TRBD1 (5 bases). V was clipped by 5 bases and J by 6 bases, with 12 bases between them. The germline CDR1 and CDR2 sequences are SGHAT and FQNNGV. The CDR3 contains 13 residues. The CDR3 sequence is CASSLWGLDTQYF. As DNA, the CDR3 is TGTGCCAGCAGCCTTTGGGGCCTGGATACGCAGTATTTT.

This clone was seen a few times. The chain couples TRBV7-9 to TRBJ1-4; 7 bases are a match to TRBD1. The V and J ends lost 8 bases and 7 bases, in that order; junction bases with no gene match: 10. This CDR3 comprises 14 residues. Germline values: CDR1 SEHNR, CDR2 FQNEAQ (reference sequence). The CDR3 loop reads CASPGTAGGEKLFF. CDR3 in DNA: TGTGCCAGCCCCGGGACAGCGGGCGGTGAAAAACTGTTTTTT.

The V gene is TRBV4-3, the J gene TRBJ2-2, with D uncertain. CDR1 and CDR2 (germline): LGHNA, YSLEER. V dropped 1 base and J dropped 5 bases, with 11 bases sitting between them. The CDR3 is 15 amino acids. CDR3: CASSQAIVTTGELFF. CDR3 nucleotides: TGCGCCAGCAGCCAAGCTATTGTGACGACCGGGGAGCTGTTTTTT.

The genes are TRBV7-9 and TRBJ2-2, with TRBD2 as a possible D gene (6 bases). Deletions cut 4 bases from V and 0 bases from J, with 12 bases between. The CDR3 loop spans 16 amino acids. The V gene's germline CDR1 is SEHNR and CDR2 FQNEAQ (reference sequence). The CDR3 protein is CASSSRTSTNTGELFF. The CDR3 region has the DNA TGTGCCAGCAGCTCCCGAACTAGCACGAACACCGGGGAGCTGTTTTTT.

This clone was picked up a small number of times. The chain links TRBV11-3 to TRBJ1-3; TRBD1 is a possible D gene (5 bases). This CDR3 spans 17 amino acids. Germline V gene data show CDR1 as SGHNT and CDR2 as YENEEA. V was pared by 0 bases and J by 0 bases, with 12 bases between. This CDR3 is CASSLERGHFSGNTIYF. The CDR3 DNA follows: TGTGCCAGCAGCTTAGAAAGGGGCCACTTCTCTGGAAACACCATATATTTT.

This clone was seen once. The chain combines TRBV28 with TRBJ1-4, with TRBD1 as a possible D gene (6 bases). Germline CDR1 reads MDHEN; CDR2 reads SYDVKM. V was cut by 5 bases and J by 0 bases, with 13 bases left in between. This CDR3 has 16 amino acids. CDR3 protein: CASSPSGGATNEKLFF. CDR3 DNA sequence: TGTGCCAGCAGTCCGTCGGGGGGCGCAACTAATGAAAAACTGTTTTTT.

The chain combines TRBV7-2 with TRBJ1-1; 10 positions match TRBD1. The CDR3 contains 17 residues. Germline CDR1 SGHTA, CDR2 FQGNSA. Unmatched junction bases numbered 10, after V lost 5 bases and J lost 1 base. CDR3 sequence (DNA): TGTGCCAGCAGCGTAAAGGACAGGGGGATAGGGAACACTGAAGCTTTCTTT. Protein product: CASSVKDRGIGNTEAFF.

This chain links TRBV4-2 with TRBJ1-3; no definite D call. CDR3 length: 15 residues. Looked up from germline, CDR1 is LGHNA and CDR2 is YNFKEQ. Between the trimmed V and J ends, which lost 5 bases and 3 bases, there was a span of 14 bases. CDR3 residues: CASSRDWSSGNTIYF. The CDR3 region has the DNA TGTGCCAGCAGCAGGGATTGGTCTAGTGGAAACACCATATATTTT.

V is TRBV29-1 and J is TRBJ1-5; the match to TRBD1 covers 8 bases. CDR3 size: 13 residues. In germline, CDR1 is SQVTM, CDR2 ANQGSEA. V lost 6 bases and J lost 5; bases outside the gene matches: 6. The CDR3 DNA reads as TGCAGCGTCGGACAGGGAGCGCATCAGCCCCAGCATTTT. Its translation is CSVGQGAHQPQHF.

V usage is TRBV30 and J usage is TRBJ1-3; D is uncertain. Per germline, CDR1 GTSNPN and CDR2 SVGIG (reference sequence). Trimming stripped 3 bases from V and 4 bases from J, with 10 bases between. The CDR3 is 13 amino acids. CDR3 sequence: CAWRLKAGNTIYF. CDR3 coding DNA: TGTGCCTGGAGGCTCAAGGCGGGAAACACCATATATTTT. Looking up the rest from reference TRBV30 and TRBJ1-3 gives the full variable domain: SQTIHQWPATLVQPVGSPLSLECTVEGTSNPNLYWYRQAAGRGLQLLFYSVGIGQISSEVPQNLSASRPQDRQFILSSKKLLLSDSGFYLCAWRLKAGNTIYFGEGSWLTVV.

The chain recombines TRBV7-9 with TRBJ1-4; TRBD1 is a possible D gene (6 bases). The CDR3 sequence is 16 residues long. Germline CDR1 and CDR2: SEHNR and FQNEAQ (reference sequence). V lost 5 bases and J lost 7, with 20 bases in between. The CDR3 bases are TGTGCCAGCAGCCGACCCGGGGGGGGCTGGGGTGAAAAACTGTTTTTT. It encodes CASSRPGGGWGEKLFF.

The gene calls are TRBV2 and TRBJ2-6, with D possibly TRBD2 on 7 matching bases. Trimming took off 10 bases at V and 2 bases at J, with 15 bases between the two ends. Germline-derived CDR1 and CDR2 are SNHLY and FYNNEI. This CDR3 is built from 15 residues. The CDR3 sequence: CAILGGGTGANVLTF. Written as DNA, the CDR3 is TGTGCCATCTTGGGAGGGGGGACTGGGGCCAACGTCCTGACTTTC. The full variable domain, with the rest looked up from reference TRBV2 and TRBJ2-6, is EPEVTQTPSHQVTQMGQEVILRCVPISNHLYFYWYRQILGQKVEFLVSFYNNEISEKSEIFDDQFSVERPDGSNFTLKIRSTKLEDSAMYFCAILGGGTGANVLTFGAGSRLTVL.

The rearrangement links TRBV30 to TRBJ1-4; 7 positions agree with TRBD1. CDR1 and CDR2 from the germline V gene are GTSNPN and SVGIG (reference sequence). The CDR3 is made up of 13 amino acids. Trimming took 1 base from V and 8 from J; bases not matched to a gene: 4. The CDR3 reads CAWSARTGEKLFF. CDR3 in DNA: TGTGCCTGGAGTGCCAGGACAGGAGAAAAACTGTTTTTT.

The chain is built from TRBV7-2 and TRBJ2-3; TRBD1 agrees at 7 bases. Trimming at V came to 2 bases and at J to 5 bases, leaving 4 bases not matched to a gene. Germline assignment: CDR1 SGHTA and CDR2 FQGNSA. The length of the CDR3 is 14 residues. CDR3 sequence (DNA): TGTGCCAGCAGCTTACAGGGGGTCGGAGATACGCAGTATTTT. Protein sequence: CASSLQGVGDTQYF.